This T cell receptor beta chain was sequenced in a study of T cell responses to AZD1222 COVID-19 vaccine. Details on this clone: Its antigen is unidentified.

V dropped 4 bases and J dropped 0 bases, with 7 bases sitting between them. The CDR3 spans 13 residues. CDR1 is SGHDT, CDR2 YYEEEE, per germline. Study outcomes and limitations: There were mostly white British donors and more females than males, and clonal diversity was possibly underestimated. In the spike-specific TCR repertoire, nearly half reportedly target unmutated variant regions. The study identified only five to seven AZD1222 recipients as seropositive at baseline.

Sequencing used immunoSEQ multiplex PCR; TCRdb keeps in-frame clones, though not all of them. This table holds some 110,000 clones, 93% found once. The source of this sequence is an adult in good health. The sequencing used peripheral blood, collected on day 0 of AZD1222 vaccination. The V gene is TRBV5-6, the J gene TRBJ1-2; D may be TRBD1 (5 bases). The CDR3 is CASSLTANYGYTF. The CDR3 DNA reads as TGTGCCAGCAGCCTGACAGCTAACTATGGCTACACCTTC.